The 30 T cell receptor beta chains in this list originate from one sample, sequenced in a study of blood T cells in healthy people across ages. Using a J-beta primer mix together with a sample-barcoded 5' primer, a second PCR was run for about 6 to 11 cycles. TCRdb called the 5' RACE reads again in MiXCR, with one record for every CDR3 protein. The data contain about 930,000 distinct CDR3 sequences, almost 30% of them singletons. These same data were also listed under a study on T cells of mothers and their children.

Specimen: blood. The source of these receptors is a middle-aged woman in good health.

This clonotype was observed a few times. Sequence at one end of the junction differs from germline and may be a read error. The genes are TRBV20-1 and TRBJ2-5; 7 nucleotides agree with TRBD2. The CDR3 totals 13 residues. Germline V gene sequence: CDR1 DFQATT, CDR2 SNEGSKA (reference sequence). The DNA of the CDR3 is TGCAGTGCTAGAGGGACTAGTCAAGGGACCCAGTACTTC. Translating gives CSARGTSQGTQYF.

The rearrangement joins TRBV9 to TRBJ1-2, with a weak D call TRBD1 (6 bases). Per germline, CDR1 SGDLS and CDR2 YYNGEE. The length of the CDR3 is 18 residues. V lost 0 bases, J lost 3 bases, and 21 bases lay in between. The CDR3 here is CASSVASGVGSSDYGYTF. CDR3 nucleotides: TGTGCCAGCAGCGTAGCTTCAGGGGTCGGTTCCTCGGACTATGGCTACACCTTC.

Details on this clonotype: This may be a read error, as it is one base from a much larger clone. The rearrangement links TRBV12-3 or TRBV12-4 to TRBJ2-3; D is uncertain. The V end was cut by 6 bases, the J end by 4 bases, with 8 bases between. This CDR3 spans 12 amino acids. The CDR3 sequence is CASRHSSDTQYF. CDR3 DNA: TGTGCCAGCAGGCATAGCTCAGATACGCAGTATTTT.

The sample holds a few counts of this clonotype. This rearrangement joins TRBV7-2 to TRBJ2-3; the match to TRBD2 covers 8 bases. Germline V gives CDR1 SGHTA, CDR2 FQGNSA. V dropped 4 bases and J dropped 0; count of bases not matched to a gene: 3. The CDR3 runs to 15 residues. The CDR3 here is CASSSSGFSTDTQYF. The CDR3, as DNA: TGTGCCAGCAGCTCTAGCGGGTTTAGCACAGATACGCAGTATTTT.

The sample holds a few counts of this clonotype. The chain is built from TRBV6-2 or TRBV6-3 and TRBJ2-7; no clear D. Trimming cost V 2 bases and J 2 bases, with 10 bases left between them. The CDR3 covers 14 residues. Germline CDR1 is MNHEY and CDR2 is SVGEGT. DNA for the CDR3: TGTGCCAGCAGTTACAAAAGCCAGCCCTACGAGCAGTACTTC. Translated: CASSYKSQPYEQYF.

This clonotype was found a few times. The CDR3 coding sequence is TGCAGCGTGCGACAGGGGGACTACACCTTC. Translation gives CSVRQGDYTF. The chain has TRBV29-1 and TRBJ1-2; 9 nucleotides line up with TRBD1. Unmatched junction bases numbered 3, after V lost 6 bases and J lost 10 bases. The CDR3 covers 10 residues. Germline values: CDR1 SQVTM, CDR2 ANQGSEA.

The chain employs TRBV12-3 or TRBV12-4 and TRBJ2-3, with TRBD2 identical over 7 bases. The CDR3 runs to 18 residues. V lost 6 bases and J lost 1; bases outside the gene matches: 16. CDR3 amino acids: CASSLEAGLITRTDTQYF. For the CDR3, the DNA is TGTGCCAGCAGCCTAGAGGCGGGACTAATAACCCGCACAGATACGCAGTATTTT.

This chain links TRBV20-1 with TRBJ2-3, with 7 bases identical to TRBD2. The germline gives CDR1 DFQATT, CDR2 SNEGSKA (reference sequence). The CDR3 runs to 17 residues. Trimming removed 0 bases from V and 0 bases from J; junction bases left unmatched: 9. Here the CDR3 DNA reads TGCAGTGCTAGAGATCGTCTAGCGGCATCTAGCACAGATACGCAGTATTTT. Its protein is CSARDRLAASSTDTQYF.

This clonotype was observed many times. This sequence may be a read error, since a much larger clone differs from it by one base. The V call is TRBV18, the J call TRBJ2-2; 7 bases are shared with TRBD2. Germline assignment: CDR1 KGHSH and CDR2 LQKENI. The CDR3 loop spans 16 amino acids. The CDR3 DNA follows: TGTGCCAGCTCCGCCGTCCTAGCGGCGAACACCGGGGAGCGGTTTTTT. This codes for CASSAVLAANTGERFF.

This clonotype turned up a few times. V gene TRBV4-3 combines with J gene TRBJ1-1; the D is unclear. V lost 3 bases to trimming and J lost 4 bases, with 12 bases between them. This CDR3 is 14 amino acids long. Germline V gene sequence: CDR1 LGHNA, CDR2 YSLEER. The CDR3 DNA is TGCGCCAGCAGCCAGGTTGCAGGAGCCACTGAAGCTTTCTTT. The encoded protein is CASSQVAGATEAFF.

V is TRBV12-3 or TRBV12-4 and J is TRBJ1-1, with TRBD1 matching 12 bases. The CDR3 is 13 residues long. V trimming: 6 bases; J trimming: 11 bases; junction bases outside the gene matches: 7. For the CDR3, the DNA is TGTGCCAGCAGGGACCGGGACAGGGGGCTGGCTTTCTTT. Encoded protein: CASRDRDRGLAFF.

In its sample, this clonotype was seen many times. The rearrangement joins TRBV7-2 to TRBJ2-7, with D uncertain. V was shortened by 5 bases and J by 3 bases, with 5 bases between the two germline ends. Germline V gives CDR1 SGHTA, CDR2 FQGNSA. This CDR3 comprises 11 residues. Written as DNA, the CDR3 is TGTGCCAGCAGCGCGTTCTACGAGCAGTACTTC. Its translation: CASSAFYEQYF.

Remarks on this clonotype: Since a much larger clone is just one base distant, this may be a read error. The CDR3 nucleotides are TGCGCCAGCAGCTGGGCGGGACAGAACACTGAAGCTTTCTTT. Its translation is CASSWAGQNTEAFF. The chain combines TRBV5-1 with TRBJ1-1; D may be TRBD1 (6 bases). Trimming stripped 3 bases from V and 1 base from J, with 10 bases between. The CDR3 has 14 amino acids. Germline V gives CDR1 SGHRS, CDR2 YFSETQ.

The J gene is TRBJ1-6, the V gene TRBV4-3; D remains ambiguous. Germline V gives CDR1 LGHNA, CDR2 YSLEER. Trimming cost V 0 bases and J 0 bases, with 9 bases left between them. The CDR3 length is 17 residues. CDR3 region: CASSQDAVSSYNSPLHF. CDR3 in DNA: TGCGCCAGCAGCCAAGACGCTGTTAGCTCCTATAATTCACCCCTCCACTTT.

This clonotype was detected once. The V gene is TRBV7-2, the J gene TRBJ2-7; TRBD2 matches at 7 bases. V shed 7 bases, J shed 2 bases, and the junction held 8 bases outside the gene matches. The CDR3 runs 14 residues. CDR1 is SGHTA, CDR2 FQGNSA, per germline. This chain's CDR3 is CASTPWGGTYEQYF. The CDR3 DNA reads TGTGCCAGCACCCCCTGGGGGGGAACCTACGAGCAGTACTTC.

This clonotype occurred many times. The V gene is TRBV5-1, the J gene TRBJ1-2; no clear D gene. There are 14 residues in the CDR3. Between the trimmed V and J ends, which lost 1 base and 4 bases, there was a span of 11 bases. Per germline, CDR1 SGHRS and CDR2 YFSETQ. CDR3 nucleotide sequence: TGCGCCAGCAGCTTGTTGAACACCCTCTATGGCTACACCTTC. This translates into CASSLLNTLYGYTF.

This clonotype was detected ten times or more. CDR3 in DNA: TGTGCCAGCAGTTCCAGGGGGGTCCCCAACGAGCAGTACTTC. It translates to CASSSRGVPNEQYF. The V and J genes are TRBV12-3 or TRBV12-4 and TRBJ2-5, with a weak D call TRBD1 (7 bases). The tail of the sequence fits TRBJ2-7 better, so the J call may be wrong. The CDR3 length is 14 residues.

This clonotype was counted at least ten times. The chain uses TRBV7-2 and TRBJ1-2; D gene uncertain. The germline V and J ends were trimmed by 2 bases and 4 bases, with 8 bases remaining between them. CDR1 and CDR2 (germline): SGHTA, FQGNSA. The CDR3 has 13 amino acids. The CDR3 sequence: CASSLPRFYGYTF. In DNA form, the CDR3 reads TGTGCCAGCAGCTTACCGCGTTTCTATGGCTACACCTTC.

This clonotype was counted many times. The genes are TRBV7-8 and TRBJ2-1, with TRBD1 matching 10 bases. Germline lookup yields CDR1 SGHVS and CDR2 FQNEAQ. The V and J ends lost 5 bases and 4 bases, in that order; junction bases with no gene match: 5. The CDR3 runs to 15 residues. The CDR3 reads CASSHRDRGYNEQFF. The DNA for the CDR3 is TGTGCCAGCAGCCACCGGGACAGGGGATACAATGAGCAGTTCTTC.

This clonotype was counted at least ten times. The J gene is TRBJ2-3, the V gene TRBV6-4; the D is unclear. CDR3 length equals 13 residues. V lost 0 bases and J 4 bases, leaving 5 bases between the germline ends. Germline V gene lookup returns CDR1 MRHNA and CDR2 SNTAGT. In DNA, the CDR3 is TGTGCCAGCAGTGACTCTCCCGCAGATACGCAGTATTTT. Its protein product is CASSDSPADTQYF.

The chain uses TRBV12-3 or TRBV12-4 and TRBJ1-2, with D possibly TRBD1 on 5 matching bases. V was shortened by 7 bases and J by 4 bases, with 10 bases between the two germline ends. There are 12 residues in the CDR3. CDR3: CASTREGYGYTF. CDR3 nucleotide sequence: TGTGCCAGCACCAGGGAAGGCTATGGCTACACCTTC.

Remarks on this clonotype: Given a much more abundant clone one base away, this may be a read error. The J gene is TRBJ2-7, the V gene TRBV10-3; D might be TRBD1 or TRBD2, each matching 5 bases. The CDR3 has 11 residues. Trimming left V 6 bases short and J 5 bases short, with 8 bases between. Germline V gives CDR1 ENHRY, CDR2 SYGVKD. The CDR3 DNA reads TGTGCCATCAGGGGACGGGACGAGCAGTACTTC. It translates to CAIRGRDEQYF.

This clonotype came up many times. The chain has TRBV20-1 and TRBJ2-7, with D possibly called TRBD1 or TRBD2 (5 bases each). The CDR3 is 13 residues long. Between the trimmed V and J ends, which lost 7 bases and 2 bases, there was a span of 15 bases. Germline V CDR1 and CDR2: DFQATT, SNEGSKA (reference sequence). CDR3 residues: CSGGTPRTYEQYF. DNA of the CDR3: TGCAGTGGAGGGACCCCAAGGACCTACGAGCAGTACTTC.

The rearrangement links TRBV29-1 to TRBJ2-1, with TRBD2 identical over 10 bases. CDR3 size: 17 residues. In germline, CDR1 is SQVTM, CDR2 ANQGSEA. Trimming took 0 bases from V and 0 from J; bases not matched to a gene: 5. CDR3 amino acids: CSVEDVASGGSYNEQFF. CDR3 nucleotide sequence: TGCAGCGTTGAAGATGTGGCTAGCGGGGGCTCCTACAATGAGCAGTTCTTC.

In this sample, this clonotype turned up many times. The chain combines TRBV27 with TRBJ2-1; no clear D gene. Germline V gene sequence: CDR1 MNHEY, CDR2 SMNVEV (reference sequence). The germline V and J ends were trimmed by 7 bases and 9 bases, with 16 bases remaining between them. The length of the CDR3 is 13 residues. Here the CDR3 reads CASTTFKGGEQFF. As DNA, the CDR3 is TGTGCCAGCACGACTTTTAAAGGCGGTGAGCAGTTCTTC.

Ten or more counts support this clonotype. The chain is built from TRBV27 and TRBJ2-7; D is possibly TRBD1 (5 bases). V gave up 3 bases and J gave up 1 base, with 13 bases separating them. This CDR3 region has 15 residues. CDR1 and CDR2 from the germline V gene are MNHEY and SMNVEV (reference sequence). The CDR3 spells CASSFSRQGSYEQYF. The CDR3 coding sequence is TGTGCCAGCAGTTTTAGTCGGCAGGGTTCCTACGAGCAGTACTTC.

The chain joins TRBV28 to TRBJ2-3; 7 nucleotides agree with TRBD1. Trimming removed 1 base from V and 1 base from J; junction bases left unmatched: 8. The CDR3 length is 17 residues. CDR1 MDHEN and CDR2 SYDVKM come from the germline V gene. The CDR3: CASSLFASGQGTDTQYF. The CDR3 DNA is TGTGCCAGCAGTTTATTTGCGAGCGGACAGGGCACAGATACGCAGTATTTT.

This clonotype showed up just a few times. This chain uses TRBV7-2 with TRBJ2-7, with 8 bases lining up with TRBD2. V dropped 5 bases and J dropped 5; count of bases not matched to a gene: 14. This CDR3 is built from 16 residues. Germline CDR1 SGHTA, CDR2 FQGNSA. CDR3 DNA sequence: TGTGCCAGCAGCGCCTTCGGGAGGGTAAAGAATCACGAGCAGTACTTC. This encodes CASSAFGRVKNHEQYF.

This clonotype showed up many times. V and J are TRBV12-3 or TRBV12-4 and TRBJ2-7; D uncertain. V lost 8 bases and J lost 0, with 11 bases in between. The CDR3 has 13 amino acids. In DNA form, the CDR3 reads TGTGCCAGCTGTGGGGTTAACTCCTACGAGCAGTACTTC. This encodes CASCGVNSYEQYF.

CDR3 amino acids: CASSLRDSAYEQFF. CDR3 nucleotide sequence: TGTGCCAGCAGCCTCCGGGACAGCGCCTACGAGCAGTTCTTC. V gene TRBV3-1 combines with J gene TRBJ2-1, with 7 nucleotides matching TRBD1. CDR3 length: 14 amino acids. Germline lookup yields CDR1 LGHDT and CDR2 YNNKEL (reference sequence). After removal of 4 bases from V and 10 bases from J, the junction contained 10 bases not matched to a gene.